This T cell receptor beta chain was captured by sequencing in a study of T cells in Graves' hyperthyroidism and ophthalmopathy. Study-wide points: Before onset, ophthalmopathy was predicted by the model a median around 6 months earlier.

Graves' hyperthyroidism is called stable when ophthalmopathy does not progress within 18 months. Patients showing uncontrolled infection, other autoimmune disease, pregnancy or lactation were ineligible. Every diagnosis used clinical symptoms, serum thyroxine and TRAb, thyroid ultrasound and orbital computed tomography. CDR3 length: 15 residues. V lost 0 bases to trimming and J lost 4 bases, with 12 bases between them. Per the germline V gene, CDR1 is DFQATT and CDR2 is SNEGSKA (reference sequence). Notes on this clonotype: The antigen is undetermined.

It was RNA transcripts that yielded the amplified TCR beta CDR3 regions. Carried out on the TCR CDR3, a first-round RT-PCR used the HTBI primer set. TCRdb passed the multiplex PCR reads through MiXCR, listing each CDR3 protein once. The sample contains 340,000 or so distinct CDR3 sequences, 15% to 20% of which appear only once. The TCR originated in a woman between 45 and 65 years old with Graves' hyperthyroidism. Sequenced input: blood. The chain recombines TRBV20-1 with TRBJ1-4; possibly TRBD1 for D (6 bases). In DNA, the CDR3 is TGCAGTGCTAGAGAACGGACAGTTCTTAATGAAAAACTGTTTTTT. Its protein product is CSARERTVLNEKLFF.